This entry concerns a single T cell receptor beta chain. These data come from a study of monozygotic twins with inflammatory bowel disease. From its re-call of the 5' RACE reads, TCRdb lists each CDR3 protein once, without DNA. This listing includes a few hundred thousand distinct CDR3 sequences. This CDR3 has 12 residues. Per germline, CDR1 SQVTM and CDR2 ANQGSEA. Sequencing input: blood. The source is a human donor with ulcerative colitis or Crohn's disease, or a healthy co-twin of an affected twin (not recorded which). This chain joins TRBV29-1 and TRBJ1-2; the D call from TCRdb, TRBD1, cannot be confirmed without DNA. The chain's CDR3 is CSVTGSGGGYTF.